The 6 T cell receptor beta chains presented below share a single source sample, sequenced in a study of control samples from healthy donors and cancer patients. Clones were read by immunoSEQ multiplex PCR, and TCRdb kept only the in-frame ones, dropping some. The data hold 150,000 to 200,000 clones, with about 86% observed a single time. The sample consisted of blood. The source of these receptors is a man aged 18 to 30 in good health.

The chain has TRBV4-2 and TRBJ2-3; TRBD2 aligns across 15 bases. After removal of 3 bases from V and 5 bases from J, the junction contained 3 bases not matched to a gene. Germline CDR1 LGHNA, CDR2 YNFKEQ. CDR3 length: 16 amino acids. For the CDR3, the DNA is TGTGCCAGCAGCCAGGGACTAGCGGGGGGCGGAGATACGCAGTATTTT. Its translation is CASSQGLAGGGDTQYF.

The genes are TRBV6-5 and TRBJ2-5, with a weak D call TRBD1 (5 bases). This CDR3 contains 13 residues. Trimming stripped 6 bases from V and 5 bases from J, with 13 bases between. The germline CDR1 and CDR2 sequences are MNHEY and SVGAGI. The CDR3 sequence: CASSNRHLETQYF. In nucleotides, the CDR3 is TGTGCCAGCAGCAACAGGCACCTCGAGACCCAGTACTTC.

The chain carries TRBV10-1 and TRBJ2-6; possibly TRBD2 for D (6 bases). CDR1 and CDR2 (germline): WNHNN, SYGVQD (reference sequence). The V end lost 7 bases, the J end lost 2 bases, and 12 bases lay between the germline ends. The CDR3 covers 15 residues. The CDR3 sequence: CASTSGRTGANVLTF. The DNA of the CDR3 is TGCGCCAGCACGTCAGGGAGGACTGGGGCCAACGTCCTGACTTTC.

Details on this clone: The junction departs from the called germline gene at one end, perhaps through a read error. This chain connects TRBV28 to TRBJ2-7, with D perhaps assigned TRBD1 or TRBD2 (5 bases each). This CDR3 has 13 amino acids. Germline CDR1 and CDR2: MDHEN and SYDVKM. This CDR3 reads CASVGVGDYKQYF. The CDR3 DNA is TGTGCCAGTGTAGGGGTCGGAGACTACAAGCAGTACTTC.

This sequence joins TRBV15 and TRBJ2-3; a weak D match, TRBD2 (6 bases). Looked up from germline, CDR1 is LNHNV and CDR2 is YYDKDF (reference sequence). Between the trimmed V and J ends, which lost 1 base and 5 bases, there was a span of 13 bases. CDR3 length: 15 amino acids. CDR3 coding DNA: TGTGCCACCAGCAGAGCGGTAGTGGAGGGAGATACGCAGTATTTT. It yields the protein CATSRAVVEGDTQYF.

V usage is TRBV19 and J usage is TRBJ2-1; 11 bases map to TRBD2. The CDR3 extends over 16 amino acids. V gave up 0 bases and J gave up 4 bases; unmatched junction bases: 2. CDR1 LNHDA and CDR2 SQIVND come from the germline V gene (reference sequence). CDR3 region: CASSIEGLAAYNEQFF. In DNA, the CDR3 is TGTGCCAGTAGTATAGAGGGACTAGCGGCGTACAATGAGCAGTTCTTC.